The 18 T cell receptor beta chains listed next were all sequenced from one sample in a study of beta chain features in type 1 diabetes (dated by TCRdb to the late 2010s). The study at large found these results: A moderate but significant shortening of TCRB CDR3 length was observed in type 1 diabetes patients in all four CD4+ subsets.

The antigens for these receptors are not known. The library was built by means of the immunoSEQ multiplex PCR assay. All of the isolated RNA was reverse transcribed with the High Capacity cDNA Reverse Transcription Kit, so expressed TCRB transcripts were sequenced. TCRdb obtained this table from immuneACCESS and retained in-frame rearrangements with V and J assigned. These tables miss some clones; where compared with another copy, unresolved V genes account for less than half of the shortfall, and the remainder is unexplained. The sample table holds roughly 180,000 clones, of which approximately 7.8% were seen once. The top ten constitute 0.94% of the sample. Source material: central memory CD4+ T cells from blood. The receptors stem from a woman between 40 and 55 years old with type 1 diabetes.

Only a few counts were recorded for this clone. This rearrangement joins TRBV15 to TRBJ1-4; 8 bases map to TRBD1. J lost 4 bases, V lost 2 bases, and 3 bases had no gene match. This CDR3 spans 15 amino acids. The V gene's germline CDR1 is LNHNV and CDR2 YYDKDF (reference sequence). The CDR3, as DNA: TGTGCCACCAGCAGACGACAGGGGTTTAATGAAAAACTGTTTTTT. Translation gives CATSRRQGFNEKLFF.

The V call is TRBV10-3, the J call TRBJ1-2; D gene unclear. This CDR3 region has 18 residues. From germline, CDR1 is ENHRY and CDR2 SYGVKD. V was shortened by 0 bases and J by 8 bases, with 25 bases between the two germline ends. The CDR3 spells CAISESTTAHKGSGGYTF. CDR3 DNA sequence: TGTGCCATCAGTGAGTCGACTACAGCCCACAAGGGTTCTGGGGGCTACACCTTC.

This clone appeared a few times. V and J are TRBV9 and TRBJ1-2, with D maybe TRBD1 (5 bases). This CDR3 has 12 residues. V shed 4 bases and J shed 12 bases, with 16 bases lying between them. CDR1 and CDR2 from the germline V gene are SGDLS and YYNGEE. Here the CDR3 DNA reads TGTGCCAGCAGCTCCCAGGGAGGGAAAGACACCTTC. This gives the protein CASSSQGGKDTF.

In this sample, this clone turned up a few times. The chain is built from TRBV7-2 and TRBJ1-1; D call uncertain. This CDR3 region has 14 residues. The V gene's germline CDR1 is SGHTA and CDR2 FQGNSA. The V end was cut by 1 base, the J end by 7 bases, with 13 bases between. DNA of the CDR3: TGTGCCAGCAGCTTAGGTACATCCGGGAGTGAAGCTTTCTTT. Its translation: CASSLGTSGSEAFF.

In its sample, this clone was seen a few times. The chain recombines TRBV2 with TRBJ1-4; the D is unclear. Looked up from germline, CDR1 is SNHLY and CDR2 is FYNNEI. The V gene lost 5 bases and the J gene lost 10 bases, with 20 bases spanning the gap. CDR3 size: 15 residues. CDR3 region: CASSFTAARSGKLFF. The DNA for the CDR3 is TGTGCCAGCAGTTTTACCGCGGCCCGTTCCGGAAAACTGTTTTTT.

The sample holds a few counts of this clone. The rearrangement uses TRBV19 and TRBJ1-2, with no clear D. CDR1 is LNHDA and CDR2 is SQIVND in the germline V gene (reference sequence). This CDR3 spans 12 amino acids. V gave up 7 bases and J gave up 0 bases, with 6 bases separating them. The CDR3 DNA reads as TGTGCCAGTACAAGCCCTAACTATGGCTACACCTTC. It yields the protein CASTSPNYGYTF.

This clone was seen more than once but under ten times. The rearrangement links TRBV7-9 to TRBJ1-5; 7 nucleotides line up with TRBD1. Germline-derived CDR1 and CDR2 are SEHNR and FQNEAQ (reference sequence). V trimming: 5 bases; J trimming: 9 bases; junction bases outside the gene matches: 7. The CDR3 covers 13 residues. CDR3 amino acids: CASSPGTALPQHF. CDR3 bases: TGTGCCAGCAGCCCTGGGACAGCCTTGCCCCAGCATTTT.

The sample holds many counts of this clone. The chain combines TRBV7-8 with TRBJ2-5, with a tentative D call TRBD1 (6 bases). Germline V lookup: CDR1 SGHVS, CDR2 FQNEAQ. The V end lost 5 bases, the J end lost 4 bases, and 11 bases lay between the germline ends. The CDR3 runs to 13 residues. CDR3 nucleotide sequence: TGTGCCAGCAGCAGAACAGGGAGAGAGACCCAGTACTTC. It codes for CASSRTGRETQYF. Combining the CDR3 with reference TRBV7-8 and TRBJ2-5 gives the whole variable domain GAGVSQSPRYKVAKRGQDVALRCDPISGHVSLFWYQQALGQGPEFLTYFQNEAQLDKSGLPSDRFFAERPEGSVSTLKIQRTQQEDSAVYLCASSRTGRETQYFGPGTRLLVL.

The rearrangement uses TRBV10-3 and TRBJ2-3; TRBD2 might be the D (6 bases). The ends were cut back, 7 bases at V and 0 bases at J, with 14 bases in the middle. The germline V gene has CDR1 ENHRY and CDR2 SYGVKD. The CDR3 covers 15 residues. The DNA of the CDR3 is TGTGCCATCACCCCCGGGCGGGATAGCACAGATACGCAGTATTTT. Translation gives CAITPGRDSTDTQYF.

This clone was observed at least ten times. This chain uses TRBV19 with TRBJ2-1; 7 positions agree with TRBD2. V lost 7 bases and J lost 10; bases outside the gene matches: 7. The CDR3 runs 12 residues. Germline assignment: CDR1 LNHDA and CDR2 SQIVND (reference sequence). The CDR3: CASTLGGGEQFF. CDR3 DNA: TGTGCCAGTACCCTGGGGGGAGGGGAGCAGTTCTTC.

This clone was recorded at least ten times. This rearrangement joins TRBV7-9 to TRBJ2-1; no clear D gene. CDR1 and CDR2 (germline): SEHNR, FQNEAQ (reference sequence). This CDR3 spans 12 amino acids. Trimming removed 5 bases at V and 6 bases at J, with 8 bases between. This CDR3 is CASSINSNEQFF. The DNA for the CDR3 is TGTGCCAGCAGCATCAACAGCAATGAGCAGTTCTTC.

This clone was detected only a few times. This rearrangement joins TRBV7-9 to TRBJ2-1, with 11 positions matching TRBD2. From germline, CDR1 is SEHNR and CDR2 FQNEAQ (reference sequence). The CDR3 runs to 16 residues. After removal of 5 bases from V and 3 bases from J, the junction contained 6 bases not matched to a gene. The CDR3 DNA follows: TGTGCCAGCAGCCCCCCCGGGACTAGCGGCTACAATGAGCAGTTCTTC. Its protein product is CASSPPGTSGYNEQFF.

CDR3 bases: TGTGCCTGGGAACGACCGGGACTCAATGAAAAACTGTTTTTT. Protein sequence: CAWERPGLNEKLFF. The rearrangement uses TRBV30 and TRBJ1-4; weak D call: TRBD1 (5 bases). This CDR3 is 14 amino acids long. V shed 5 bases and J shed 5 bases, with 15 bases lying between them. Germline loops: CDR1 GTSNPN, CDR2 SVGIG (reference sequence).

The CDR3 sequence is CASSLEAWPGGHSPLHF. CDR3 DNA sequence: TGTGCCAGCAGCTTAGAAGCCTGGCCAGGGGGGCATTCACCCCTCCACTTT. The chain joins TRBV13 to TRBJ1-6, with 7 bases identical to TRBD1. The CDR3 has 17 residues. V dropped 1 base and J dropped 8; count of bases not matched to a gene: 11. Germline assignment: CDR1 PRHDT and CDR2 FYEKMQ (reference sequence).

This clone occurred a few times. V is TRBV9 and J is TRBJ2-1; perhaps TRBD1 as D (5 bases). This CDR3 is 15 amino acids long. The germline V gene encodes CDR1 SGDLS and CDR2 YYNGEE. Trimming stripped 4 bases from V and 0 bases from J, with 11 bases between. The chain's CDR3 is CASSFQGHSYNEQFF. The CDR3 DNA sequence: TGTGCCAGCAGCTTCCAGGGTCACTCCTACAATGAGCAGTTCTTC.

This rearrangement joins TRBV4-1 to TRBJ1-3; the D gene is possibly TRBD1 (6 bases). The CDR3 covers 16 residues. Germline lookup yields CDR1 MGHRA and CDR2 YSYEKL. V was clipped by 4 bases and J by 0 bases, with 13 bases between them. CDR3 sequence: CASSRSQGNSGNTIYF. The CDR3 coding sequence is TGCGCCAGCAGCCGTTCCCAGGGGAACTCTGGAAACACCATATATTTT.

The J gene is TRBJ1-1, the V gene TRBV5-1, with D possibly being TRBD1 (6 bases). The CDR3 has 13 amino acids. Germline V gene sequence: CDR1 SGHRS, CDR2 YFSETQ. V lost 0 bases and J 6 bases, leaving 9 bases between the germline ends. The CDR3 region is CASSLVPGAEAFF. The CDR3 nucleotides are TGCGCCAGCAGCTTGGTGCCAGGGGCTGAAGCTTTCTTT. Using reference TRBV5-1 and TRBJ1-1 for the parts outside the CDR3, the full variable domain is KAGVTQTPRYLIKTRGQQVTLSCSPISGHRSVSWYQQTPGQGLQFLFEYFSETQRNKGNFPGRFSGRQFSNSRSEMNVSTLELGDSALYLCASSLVPGAEAFFGQGTRLTVV.

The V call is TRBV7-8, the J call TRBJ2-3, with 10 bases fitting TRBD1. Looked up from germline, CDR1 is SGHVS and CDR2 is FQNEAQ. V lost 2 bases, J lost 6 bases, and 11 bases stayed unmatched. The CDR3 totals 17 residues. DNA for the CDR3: TGTGCCAGCAGCTTAATGTCCGGGACAGGGGATTGGGATACGCAGTATTTT. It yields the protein CASSLMSGTGDWDTQYF.